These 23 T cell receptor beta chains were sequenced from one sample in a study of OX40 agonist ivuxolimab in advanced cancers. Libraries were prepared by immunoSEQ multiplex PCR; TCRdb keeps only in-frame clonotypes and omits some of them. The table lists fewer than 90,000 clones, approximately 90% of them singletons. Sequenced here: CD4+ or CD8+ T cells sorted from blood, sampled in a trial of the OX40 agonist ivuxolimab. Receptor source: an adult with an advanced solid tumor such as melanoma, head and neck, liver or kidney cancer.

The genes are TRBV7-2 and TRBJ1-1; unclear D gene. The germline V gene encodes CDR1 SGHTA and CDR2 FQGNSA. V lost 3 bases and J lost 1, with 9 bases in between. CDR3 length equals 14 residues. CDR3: CASSFGPRNTEAFF. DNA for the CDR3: TGTGCCAGCAGCTTTGGTCCCAGGAACACTGAAGCTTTCTTT.

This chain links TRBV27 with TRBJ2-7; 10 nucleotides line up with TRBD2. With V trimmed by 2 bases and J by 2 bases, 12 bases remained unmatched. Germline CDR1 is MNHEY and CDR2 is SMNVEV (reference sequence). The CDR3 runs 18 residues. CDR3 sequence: CASSLASGGTFPTYEQYF. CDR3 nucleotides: TGTGCCAGCAGTTTAGCTAGCGGGGGTACCTTCCCTACCTACGAGCAGTACTTC.

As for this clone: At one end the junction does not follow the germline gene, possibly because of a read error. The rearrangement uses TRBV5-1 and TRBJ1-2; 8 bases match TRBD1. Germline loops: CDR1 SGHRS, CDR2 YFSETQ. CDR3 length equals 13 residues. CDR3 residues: CVSRPGQGNGYTF. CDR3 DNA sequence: TGCGTCAGCAGACCCGGACAGGGCAATGGCTACACCTTC. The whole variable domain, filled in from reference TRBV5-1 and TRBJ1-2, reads KAGVTQTPRYLIKTRGQQVTLSCSPISGHRSVSWYQQTPGQGLQFLFEYFSETQRNKGNFPGRFSGRQFSNSRSEMNVSTLELGDSALYLCVSRPGQGNGYTFGSGTRLTVV.

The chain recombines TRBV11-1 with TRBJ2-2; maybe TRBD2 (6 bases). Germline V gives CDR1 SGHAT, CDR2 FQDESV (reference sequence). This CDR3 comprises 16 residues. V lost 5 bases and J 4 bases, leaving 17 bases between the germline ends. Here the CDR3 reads CASSPRGARGTGELFF. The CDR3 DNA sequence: TGTGCCAGCAGCCCGCGGGGTGCCCGAGGCACCGGGGAGCTGTTTTTT.

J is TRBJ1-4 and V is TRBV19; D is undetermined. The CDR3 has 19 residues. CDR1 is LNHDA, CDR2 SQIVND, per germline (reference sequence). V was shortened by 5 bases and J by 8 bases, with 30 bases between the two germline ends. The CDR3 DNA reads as TGTGCCAGTAGTCGCCAACCTTCTGCAACTATGTATCTTCAGGAAAAACTGTTTTTT. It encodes CASSRQPSATMYLQEKLFF.

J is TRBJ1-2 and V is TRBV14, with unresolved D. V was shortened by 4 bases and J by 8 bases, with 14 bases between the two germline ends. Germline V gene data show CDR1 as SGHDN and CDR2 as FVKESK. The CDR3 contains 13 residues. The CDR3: CASSPFSSTGYTF. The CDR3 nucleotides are TGTGCCAGCAGCCCCTTCTCTAGCACGGGCTACACCTTC.

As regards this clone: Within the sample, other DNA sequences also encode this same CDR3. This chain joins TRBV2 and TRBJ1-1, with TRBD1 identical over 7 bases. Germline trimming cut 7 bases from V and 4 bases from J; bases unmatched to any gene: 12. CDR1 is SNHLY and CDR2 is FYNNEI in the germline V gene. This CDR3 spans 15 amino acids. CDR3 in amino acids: CASNLPGGGSTEAFF. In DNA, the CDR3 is TGTGCCAGCAACCTACCAGGGGGGGGTAGCACTGAAGCTTTCTTT. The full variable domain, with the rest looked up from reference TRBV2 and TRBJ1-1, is EPEVTQTPSHQVTQMGQEVILRCVPISNHLYFYWYRQILGQKVEFLVSFYNNEISEKSEIFDDQFSVERPDGSNFTLKIRSTKLEDSAMYFCASNLPGGGSTEAFFGQGTRLTVV.

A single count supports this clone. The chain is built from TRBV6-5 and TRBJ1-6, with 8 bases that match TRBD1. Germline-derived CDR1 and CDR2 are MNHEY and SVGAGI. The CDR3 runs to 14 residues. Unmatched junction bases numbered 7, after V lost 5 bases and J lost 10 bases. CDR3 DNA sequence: TGTGCCAGCAGTCCTTACAGGGGGAACTCACCCCTCCACTTT. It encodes CASSPYRGNSPLHF.

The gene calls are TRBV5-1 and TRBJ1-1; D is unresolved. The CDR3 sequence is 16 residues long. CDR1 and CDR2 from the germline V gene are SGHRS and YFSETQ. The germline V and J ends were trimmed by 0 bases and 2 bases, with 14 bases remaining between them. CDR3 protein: CASSLEGGGDNTEAFF. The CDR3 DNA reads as TGCGCCAGCAGCTTGGAGGGCGGTGGGGATAACACTGAAGCTTTCTTT. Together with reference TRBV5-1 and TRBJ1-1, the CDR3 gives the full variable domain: KAGVTQTPRYLIKTRGQQVTLSCSPISGHRSVSWYQQTPGQGLQFLFEYFSETQRNKGNFPGRFSGRQFSNSRSEMNVSTLELGDSALYLCASSLEGGGDNTEAFFGQGTRLTVV.

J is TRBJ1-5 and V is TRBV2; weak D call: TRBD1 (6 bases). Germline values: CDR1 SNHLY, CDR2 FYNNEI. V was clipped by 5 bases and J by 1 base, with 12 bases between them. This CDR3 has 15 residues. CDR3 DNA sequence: TGTGCCAGCAGTCAACAGGGTGAAAGCAATCAGCCCCAGCATTTT. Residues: CASSQQGESNQPQHF.

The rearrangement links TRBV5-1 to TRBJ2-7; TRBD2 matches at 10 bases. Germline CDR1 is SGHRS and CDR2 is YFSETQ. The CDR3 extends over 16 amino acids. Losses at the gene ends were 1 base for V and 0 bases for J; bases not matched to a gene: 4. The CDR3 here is CASSLTSGTLSYEQYF. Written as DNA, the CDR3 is TGCGCCAGCAGCTTGACTAGCGGGACGCTCTCCTACGAGCAGTACTTC.

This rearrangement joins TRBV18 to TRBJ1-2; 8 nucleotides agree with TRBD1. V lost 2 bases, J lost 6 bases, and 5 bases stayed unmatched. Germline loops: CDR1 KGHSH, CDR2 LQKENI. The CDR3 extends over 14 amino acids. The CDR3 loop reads CASSPAGGVNGYTF. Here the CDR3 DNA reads TGTGCCAGCTCACCAGCAGGGGGCGTAAATGGCTACACCTTC.

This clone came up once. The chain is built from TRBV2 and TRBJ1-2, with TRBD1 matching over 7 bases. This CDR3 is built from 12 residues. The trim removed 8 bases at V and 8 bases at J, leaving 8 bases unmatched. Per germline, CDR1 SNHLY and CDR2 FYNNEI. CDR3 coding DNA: TGTGCCAGCTCTCGAGGGGGCCAGGGCTACACCTTC. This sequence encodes CASSRGGQGYTF.

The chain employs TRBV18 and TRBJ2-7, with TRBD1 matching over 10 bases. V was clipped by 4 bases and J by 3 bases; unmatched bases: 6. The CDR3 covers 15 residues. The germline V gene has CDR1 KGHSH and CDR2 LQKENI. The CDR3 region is CASSRDRGTRYEQYF. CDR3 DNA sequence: TGTGCCAGCTCACGGGACAGGGGAACACGCTACGAGCAGTACTTC.

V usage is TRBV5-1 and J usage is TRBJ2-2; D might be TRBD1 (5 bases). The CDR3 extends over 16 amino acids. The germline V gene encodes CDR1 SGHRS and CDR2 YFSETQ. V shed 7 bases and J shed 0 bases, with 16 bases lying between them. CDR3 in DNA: TGCGCCAGCTCCGAGACAGTTTCCTCGAACACCGGGGAGCTGTTTTTT. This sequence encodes CASSETVSSNTGELFF.

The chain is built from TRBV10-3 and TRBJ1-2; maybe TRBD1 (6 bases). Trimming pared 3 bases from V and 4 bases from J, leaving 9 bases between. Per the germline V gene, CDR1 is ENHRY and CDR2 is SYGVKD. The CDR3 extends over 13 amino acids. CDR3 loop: CAISDRGLYGYTF. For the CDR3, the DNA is TGTGCCATCAGTGACAGGGGACTCTATGGCTACACCTTC.

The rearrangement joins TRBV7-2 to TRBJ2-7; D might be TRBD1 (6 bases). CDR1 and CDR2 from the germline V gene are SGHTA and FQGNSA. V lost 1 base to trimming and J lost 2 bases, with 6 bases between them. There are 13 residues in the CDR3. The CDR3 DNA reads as TGTGCCAGCAGCTTAGGGACAGCCTACGAGCAGTACTTC. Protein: CASSLGTAYEQYF.

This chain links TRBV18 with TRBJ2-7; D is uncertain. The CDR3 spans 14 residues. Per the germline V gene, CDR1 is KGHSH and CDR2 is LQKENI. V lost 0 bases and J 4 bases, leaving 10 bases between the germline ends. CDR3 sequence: CASSPPGRRYEQYF. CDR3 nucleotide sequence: TGTGCCAGCTCACCACCGGGCAGGAGATACGAGCAGTACTTC.

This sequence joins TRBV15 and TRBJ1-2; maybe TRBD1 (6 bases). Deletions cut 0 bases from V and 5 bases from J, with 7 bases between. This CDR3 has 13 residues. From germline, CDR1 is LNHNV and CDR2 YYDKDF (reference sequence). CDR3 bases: TGTGCCACCAGCAGAGATGGACAGTATGGCTACACCTTC. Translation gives CATSRDGQYGYTF.

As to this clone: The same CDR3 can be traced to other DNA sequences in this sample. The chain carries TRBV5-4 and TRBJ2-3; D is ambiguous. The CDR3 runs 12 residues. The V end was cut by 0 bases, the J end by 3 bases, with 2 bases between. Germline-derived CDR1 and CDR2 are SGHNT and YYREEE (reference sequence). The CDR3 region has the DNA TGTGCCAGCAGCTTGGATACAGATACGCAGTATTTT. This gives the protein CASSLDTDTQYF. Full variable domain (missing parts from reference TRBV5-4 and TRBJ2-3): ETGVTQSPTHLIKTRGQQVTLRCSSQSGHNTVSWYQQALGQGPQFIFQYYREEENGRGNFPPRFSGLQFPNYSSELNVNALELDDSALYLCASSLDTDTQYFGPGTRLTVL.

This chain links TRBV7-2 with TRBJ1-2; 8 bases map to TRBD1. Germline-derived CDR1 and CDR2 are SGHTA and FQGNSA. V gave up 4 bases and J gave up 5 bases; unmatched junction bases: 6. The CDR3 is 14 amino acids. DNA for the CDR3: TGTGCCAGCAGCTCTGGACAGGGTTCTTATGGCTACACCTTC. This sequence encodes CASSSGQGSYGYTF. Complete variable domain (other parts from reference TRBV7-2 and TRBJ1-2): GAGVSQSPSNKVTEKGKDVELRCDPISGHTALYWYRQSLGQGLEFLIYFQGNSAPDKSGLPSDRFSAERTGGSVSTLTIQRTQQEDSAVYLCASSSGQGSYGYTFGSGTRLTVV.

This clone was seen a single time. The CDR3 protein is CASGTPGQPSYGYTF. The CDR3 nucleotides read TGTGCTAGTGGTACCCCCGGACAGCCCTCGTATGGCTACACCTTC. This sequence joins TRBV12-5 and TRBJ1-2, with D maybe TRBD1 (6 bases). The V end was cut by 5 bases, the J end by 5 bases, with 18 bases between. The CDR3 has 15 residues. Germline loops: CDR1 LGHNT, CDR2 FRNRAP.

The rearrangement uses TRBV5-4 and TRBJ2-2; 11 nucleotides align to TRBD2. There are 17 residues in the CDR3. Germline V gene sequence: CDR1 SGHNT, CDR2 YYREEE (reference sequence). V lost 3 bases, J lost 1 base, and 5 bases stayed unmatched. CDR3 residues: CASSSGGTSGNTGELFF. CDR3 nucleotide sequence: TGTGCCAGCAGCTCCGGGGGGACTAGCGGGAACACCGGGGAGCTGTTTTTT.